This section outlines one T cell receptor (beta chain) sequence together with its context. Its cognate antigen is unknown. The entry originates in a study of response to subunit inactivated influenza vaccine. J gave up 7 bases and V 3 bases, and 5 bases lay outside the gene matches. Germline values: CDR1 SGHDT, CDR2 YYEEEE. The CDR3 spans 15 residues. TCRdb processed the RT-PCR reads anew with MiXCR; each CDR3 protein has one entry. The table includes approximately 700,000 distinct CDR3 sequences, more than 15% detected once. Study conclusions and caveats: Every seasonal influenza vaccination brings in few new T cells, the authors suggested.

This receptor was obtained from a man over 45 who received an inactivated influenza vaccine. The chain is built from TRBV5-6 and TRBJ1-6, with TRBD1 identical over 9 bases. Sequences were derived from PBMCs from blood, sampled 11 to 12 days after vaccination. This CDR3 is CASSSGQGRNSPLHF. CDR3 DNA: TGTGCCAGCAGCTCGGGACAGGGAAGGAATTCACCCCTCCACTTT.